Listed below are T cell receptor beta chains from one sample, sequenced in a study of blood T cell repertoires in COVID-19. Libraries were prepared by immunoSEQ multiplex PCR; TCRdb keeps only in-frame clonotypes and omits some of them. The sample lists around 700,000 clones; 90% were seen once. Sequencing was carried out using peripheral blood. The receptors come from a woman younger than 30 with acute or convalescent COVID-19. CDR3s include the opening cysteine and the closing phenylalanine or tryptophan. A D gene is named only where the DNA matches it firmly. Clone size, where shown, is once, few, many, or a class for clones that have expanded.

D	V	size	J	DNA	CDR3
NA	TRBV30	NA	TRBJ1-2	TGTGCCTGGAGTCCCGAGGGGACTCCGGGCGTCGGCTACACCTTC	CAWSPEGTPGVGYTF
NA	TRBV19	few	TRBJ1-2	TGTGCCAGTAGTGGGGGACTCCTTGGCTACACCTTC	CASSGGLLGYTF
NA	TRBV6-2/TRBV6-3	NA	TRBJ1-2	TGTGCCAGCAGTTACGGGGTTGGGGAGAATGGCTACACCTTC	CASSYGVGENGYTF
NA	TRBV4-1	NA	TRBJ1-5	TGCGCCAGCAGCCCCCGGGAAGGCGCCGTCAATCAGCCCCAGCATTTT	CASSPREGAVNQPQHF
NA	TRBV10-3	NA	TRBJ1-1	TGTGCCATCAGTGGGGAGGGACGGGCTTTCTTT	CAISGEGRAFF
NA	TRBV5-4	NA	TRBJ1-2	TGTGCCAGCAGCCCCAAGGAGCAACAGGAAATAGGCTACACCTTC	CASSPKEQQEIGYTF
NA	TRBV30	NA	TRBJ1-4	TGTGCCTGGAGTAGACAGGTGTATGAAAAACTGTTTTTT	CAWSRQVYEKLFF
TRBD2	TRBV7-9	NA	TRBJ2-1	TGTGCCAGCAGACCCACTAGCGGGGGACTCAAAAATGAGCAGTTCTTC	CASRPTSGGLKNEQFF
NA	TRBV28	NA	TRBJ2-7	TGTGCCAGCAGTTTTTTTGTCCCGGGTCCCGGTACCCACGAGCAGTACTTC	CASSFFVPGPGTHEQYF
TRBD2	TRBV6-5	NA	TRBJ2-3	TGTGCCAGCAGCCCGGGGGGGCTCGGTACAGATACGCAGTATTTT	CASSPGGLGTDTQYF
NA	TRBV12-2	NA	TRBJ1-1	TGTGCAAGTCGCTTAACGTGCCGGGGGATGGCGGGAGCTTTCTTT	CASRLTCRGMAGAFF
NA	TRBV7-8	NA	TRBJ2-3	TGTGCCAGCAGCCGGCTAGCGTACAGCACAGATACGCAGTATTTT	CASSRLAYSTDTQYF
NA	TRBV2	NA	TRBJ1-1	TGTGCCAGCAGGCAGGCCAAAGCTTTCTTT	CASRQAKAFF
NA	TRBV7-6	NA	TRBJ2-1	TGTGCCAGCAGCTTAGCGCTGCGGAATGAGCAGTTCTTC	CASSLALRNEQFF
NA	TRBV6-4	NA	TRBJ2-2	TGTGCCAGCAGTGCGGGGGTCGCGAACACCGGGGAGCTGTTTTTT	CASSAGVANTGELFF
NA	TRBV5-6	once	TRBJ1-2	TGTGCCAGCAGCCCGCCGCGCGGACATCTTAACTATGGCTACACCTTC	CASSPPRGHLNYGYTF
NA	TRBV5-1	NA	TRBJ2-3	TGCGCCAGCAGCTTGGTGGACAGAAACACAGATACGCAGTATTTT	CASSLVDRNTDTQYF
NA	TRBV9	NA	TRBJ1-6	TGTGCCAGCAGCGTAGGGGCGGGGAATTCACCCCTCCACTTT	CASSVGAGNSPLHF
TRBD1	TRBV5-1	NA	TRBJ1-5	TGCGCCAGCAGCCCCTACGGACAGGGAAATCAGCCCCAGCATTTT	CASSPYGQGNQPQHF
NA	TRBV5-6	NA	TRBJ1-3	TGTGCCAGCAGCTGGGGGAGGGGAAACACCATATATTTT	CASSWGRGNTIYF
TRBD2	TRBV15	NA	TRBJ2-7	TGTGCCACCAGCAGGGGAGGCGGGGGGGACTACGAGCAGTACTTC	CATSRGGGGDYEQYF
TRBD1	TRBV5-4	NA	TRBJ2-2	TGTGCCAGCAGCTTGAGACAGGGAAAGGCCGGGGAGCTGTTTTTT	CASSLRQGKAGELFF
TRBD1	TRBV24-1	few	TRBJ2-6	TGTGCCACCAGTGATGACAGGGAAGAGGGCAACGTCCTGACTTTC	CATSDDREEGNVLTF
NA	TRBV3-1/TRBV3-2	few	TRBJ2-7	TGTGCCAGCAGCCAACTCTCCTACGAGCAGTACTTC	CASSQLSYEQYF
TRBD2	TRBV7-3	NA	TRBJ2-1	TGTGCCAGCAGCTTAATGCCCCTACTAGGAGCGGGGGGTTACAATGAGCAGTTCTTC	CASSLMPLLGAGGYNEQFF
TRBD1	TRBV5-1	few	TRBJ2-1	TGCGCCAGCAGCCTGGGACAGCCCTACAATGAGCAGTTCTTC	CASSLGQPYNEQFF
NA	TRBV4-2	NA	TRBJ1-2	TGTGCCAGCAGCCAAGATACAGGGTCTAACTATGGCTACACCTTC	CASSQDTGSNYGYTF
NA	TRBV19	NA	TRBJ1-1	TGTGCCAGTAGCCCCGGGGTCTCGGGCACTGAAGCTTTCTTT	CASSPGVSGTEAFF
TRBD2	TRBV11-3	NA	TRBJ2-7	TGTGCCAGCAGCCTCAGCGGGGGTTACGAGCAGTACTTC	CASSLSGGYEQYF
NA	TRBV5-1	NA	TRBJ1-4	TGCGCCAGCAGCTCTTCCAGGGGCCGCAGTGAAAAACTGTTTTTT	CASSSSRGRSEKLFF
NA	TRBV11-2	NA	TRBJ2-1	TGTGCCAGCAGCCCCACGGGGGAGCAGTTCTTC	CASSPTGEQFF
NA	TRBV5-4	NA	TRBJ2-7	TGTGCCAGCAGCTTGGGGACTGCTAGCTACGAGCAGTACTTC	CASSLGTASYEQYF
TRBD1	TRBV5-1	NA	TRBJ1-6	TGCGCCAGCAGTACCGGGACAGGAGTAAATTCACCCCTCCACTTT	CASSTGTGVNSPLHF
NA	TRBV2	NA	TRBJ1-1	TGTGCCAGCAGTGGAGGGGGGGGTGAAGCTTTCTTT	CASSGGGGEAFF
TRBD1	TRBV12-5	NA	TRBJ1-1	TGTGCTAGTGGTTTGGATCGACAGGGCTACACTGAAGCTTTCTTT	CASGLDRQGYTEAFF
TRBD1	TRBV5-8	NA	TRBJ1-2	TGTGCCAGCAGCTCGCGGACAGGGGATTTCTATGGCTACACCTTC	CASSSRTGDFYGYTF
TRBD1	TRBV6-4	NA	TRBJ1-4	TGTGCCAGCAGTCCGCGACAGGGTGGAAATGAAAAACTGTTTTTT	CASSPRQGGNEKLFF
TRBD1	TRBV18	NA	TRBJ2-1	TGTGCCAGCTCACCCGGGACAGGGACTGAGCAGTTCTTC	CASSPGTGTEQFF
NA	TRBV9	NA	TRBJ1-1	TGTGCCAGCAGCTCCCGGGGCACTGAAGCTTTCTTT	CASSSRGTEAFF
NA	TRBV7-9	NA	TRBJ1-2	TGTGCCAGCAGCCTCGGGGGGTACGGGTCCCACCATGGCTACACCTTC	CASSLGGYGSHHGYTF
NA	TRBV24-1	NA	TRBJ1-2	TGTGCCACCAGCGACAGAGAGTATGGCTACACCTTC	CATSDREYGYTF
TRBD1	TRBV18	NA	TRBJ1-1	TGTGCCAGCTCCCTCTTCAGGGGGCAGGAAGCTTTCTTT	CASSLFRGQEAFF
NA	TRBV24-1	NA	TRBJ2-1	TGTGCCACCAGTGATTTGCGGGCAGGGTCCTACAATGAGCAGTTCTTC	CATSDLRAGSYNEQFF
TRBD2	TRBV12-5	NA	TRBJ2-5	TGTGCTAGTGGTCCGGGACTAGCGGGTGAGACCCAGTACTTC	CASGPGLAGETQYF
NA	TRBV18	NA	TRBJ1-1	TGTGCCAGCTCACCAGCCGGGAACACTGAAGCTTTCTTT	CASSPAGNTEAFF
NA	TRBV5-4	NA	TRBJ2-1	TGTGCCAGCAGCCCCTTTATCGGGGGCAATGAGCAGTTCTTC	CASSPFIGGNEQFF
TRBD1	TRBV30	NA	TRBJ1-4	TGTGCCTGGAACGGACAGGGTATAGGGCTACGGAGGGAAAAACTGTTTTTT	CAWNGQGIGLRREKLFF
NA	TRBV6-5	NA	TRBJ2-2	TGTGCCAGCAGGGACATCTGGACCGGGGAGCTGTTTTTT	CASRDIWTGELFF
NA	TRBV5-1	NA	TRBJ2-7	TGCGCCAGCAGCTTGAACGCGGCAGGGGCCTACGAGCAGTACTTC	CASSLNAAGAYEQYF
NA	TRBV10-3	NA	TRBJ1-2	TGTGCCAGCCAAAACAGATACTATGGCTACACCTTC	CASQNRYYGYTF
TRBD2	TRBV7-9	NA	TRBJ2-3	TGTGCCAGCAGCTTTCCTTTTAGCGGGGTCGACCATACGCAGTATTTT	CASSFPFSGVDHTQYF
NA	TRBV11-2	NA	TRBJ2-1	TGTGCCAGCAGCTATGCCCCCGGTGAGCAGTTCTTC	CASSYAPGEQFF
TRBD1	TRBV18	few	TRBJ1-2	TGTGCCAGCTCACCTGAACCCGGGACAGGTTACTCCCGCTATGGCTACACCTTC	CASSPEPGTGYSRYGYTF
NA	TRBV6-5	NA	TRBJ1-2	TGTGCCAGCAGTTCGACAGTTTATGGCTACACCTTC	CASSSTVYGYTF